This entry lists 21 T cell receptor beta chains sequenced from one sample in a study of cytomegalovirus exposure and HLA in healthy donors. PCR employed 60 Vbeta and 13 Jbeta primers. TCRdb keeps only in-frame clones here, not all; method: immunoSEQ multiplex PCR. The repertoire holds roughly 150,000 clones, around four fifths seen once, with less than 1% in the top ten. Sequencing was performed on PBMCs. The receptors shown here come from a girl under 10 years old in good health and CMV-seropositive.

The V and J genes are TRBV5-1 and TRBJ1-1, with a possible D match to TRBD1 (5 bases). Germline V gene lookup returns CDR1 SGHRS and CDR2 YFSETQ. V was cut by 4 bases and J by 7 bases, with 14 bases left in between. CDR3 length: 13 residues. CDR3 DNA sequence: TGCGCCAGCAGCGCGACAGCGCTTGTTGAAGCTTTCTTT. Its protein product is CASSATALVEAFF.

This clone was counted between two and nine times. This chain uses TRBV5-1 with TRBJ1-1, with a tentative D call TRBD1 (5 bases). Germline V lookup: CDR1 SGHRS, CDR2 YFSETQ. Deletions cut 0 bases from V and 4 bases from J, with 22 bases between. This CDR3 contains 18 residues. CDR3 region: CASSLAEGWAGRGTEAFF. The CDR3 coding sequence is TGCGCCAGCAGCTTGGCCGAGGGTTGGGCAGGGAGGGGCACTGAAGCTTTCTTT.

The rearrangement uses TRBV28 and TRBJ2-1, with 9 bases matching TRBD1. V was pared by 10 bases and J by 7 bases, with 8 bases of the junction left unmatched. CDR1 is MDHEN, CDR2 SYDVKM, per germline. The CDR3 has 13 amino acids. The CDR3 region has the DNA TGTGCCACCGACAGGGGGTGGAGTAATGAGCAGTTCTTC. Translated: CATDRGWSNEQFF. Looking up the rest from reference TRBV28 and TRBJ2-1 gives the full variable domain: DVKVTQSSRYLVKRTGEKVFLECVQDMDHENMFWYRQDPGLGLRLIYFSYDVKMKEKGDIPEGYSVSREKKERFSLILESASTNQTSMYLCATDRGWSNEQFFGPGTRLTVL.

This clone was detected only once. The V call is TRBV5-1, the J call TRBJ1-3; 7 bases are a match to TRBD1. Germline trimming cut 0 bases from V and 1 base from J; bases unmatched to any gene: 7. The CDR3 contains 17 residues. Looked up from germline, CDR1 is SGHRS and CDR2 is YFSETQ. CDR3 residues: CASSLGLTGVSGNTIYF. The DNA for the CDR3 is TGCGCCAGCAGCTTGGGCTTAACAGGGGTTTCTGGAAACACCATATATTTT. The variable domain in full, with the rest retrieved from reference TRBV5-1 and TRBJ1-3, is KAGVTQTPRYLIKTRGQQVTLSCSPISGHRSVSWYQQTPGQGLQFLFEYFSETQRNKGNFPGRFSGRQFSNSRSEMNVSTLELGDSALYLCASSLGLTGVSGNTIYFGEGSWLTVV.

The V and J genes are TRBV9 and TRBJ1-2, with D possibly matching TRBD1 (6 bases). This CDR3 contains 14 residues. The germline V gene encodes CDR1 SGDLS and CDR2 YYNGEE. V lost 4 bases to trimming and J lost 6 bases, with 16 bases between them. Written as DNA, the CDR3 is TGTGCCAGCAGCCTCGGGGGAGGGGGAGATGGCTACACCTTC. The encoded protein is CASSLGGGGDGYTF. The full variable domain, in which reference TRBV9 and TRBJ1-2 provide the parts outside the CDR3, is DSGVTQTPKHLITATGQRVTLRCSPRSGDLSVYWYQQSLDQGLQFLIQYYNGEERAKGNILERFSAQQFPDLHSELNLSSLELGDSALYFCASSLGGGGDGYTFGSGTRLTVV.

V and J are TRBV2 and TRBJ2-5; 12 nucleotides line up with TRBD1. Germline lookup yields CDR1 SNHLY and CDR2 FYNNEI. V gave up 6 bases and J gave up 4 bases; unmatched junction bases: 9. The CDR3 is 16 amino acids. The CDR3 DNA sequence: TGTGCCAGCAGCCGTCCGTGGGACAGGGGGCGAGAGACCCAGTACTTC. Translation: CASSRPWDRGRETQYF. Full variable domain (rest looked up from reference TRBV2 and TRBJ2-5): EPEVTQTPSHQVTQMGQEVILRCVPISNHLYFYWYRQILGQKVEFLVSFYNNEISEKSEIFDDQFSVERPDGSNFTLKIRSTKLEDSAMYFCASSRPWDRGRETQYFGPGTRLLVL.

This chain links TRBV30 with TRBJ2-1, with 8 nucleotides matching TRBD2. The germline V gene has CDR1 GTSNPN and CDR2 SVGIG (reference sequence). The CDR3 is 14 amino acids. The trim removed 4 bases at V and 6 bases at J, leaving 8 bases unmatched. The CDR3 nucleotides are TGTGCCTGGACCCCGGGGGGGGGAGTCAATGAGCAGTTCTTC. It codes for CAWTPGGGVNEQFF.

This chain uses TRBV5-4 with TRBJ1-1; 8 nucleotides match TRBD1. V was pared by 4 bases and J by 3 bases, with 2 bases of the junction left unmatched. In germline, CDR1 is SGHNT, CDR2 YYREEE (reference sequence). This CDR3 contains 13 residues. The CDR3 DNA is TGTGCCAGCAGCGTGGACAGGGACACTGAAGCTTTCTTT. It translates to CASSVDRDTEAFF. Supplemented by reference TRBV5-4 and TRBJ1-1, the full variable domain reads ETGVTQSPTHLIKTRGQQVTLRCSSQSGHNTVSWYQQALGQGPQFIFQYYREEENGRGNFPPRFSGLQFPNYSSELNVNALELDDSALYLCASSVDRDTEAFFGQGTRLTVV.

The chain uses TRBV7-9 and TRBJ2-3; 10 positions match TRBD1. V was clipped by 8 bases and J by 4 bases; unmatched bases: 6. Germline loops: CDR1 SEHNR, CDR2 FQNEAQ (reference sequence). The CDR3 is 14 residues long. In DNA form, the CDR3 reads TGTGCCAGCCGGGACAGGGGTTCCCCAGATACGCAGTATTTT. Its protein product is CASRDRGSPDTQYF. The full variable domain, in which reference TRBV7-9 and TRBJ2-3 provide the parts outside the CDR3, is DTGVSQNPRHKITKRGQNVTFRCDPISEHNRLYWYRQTLGQGPEFLTYFQNEAQLEKSRLLSDRFSAERPKGSFSTLEIQRTEQGDSAMYLCASRDRGSPDTQYFGPGTRLTVL.

V and J are TRBV27 and TRBJ2-2; 15 bases are a match to TRBD2. CDR3 length equals 16 residues. Germline assignment: CDR1 MNHEY and CDR2 SMNVEV (reference sequence). V lost 7 bases to trimming and J lost 6 bases; unmatched junction nucleotides: 6. The CDR3 coding sequence is TGTGCCAGCACGACCCGGACTAGCGGGAGGGCCGGGGAGCTGTTTTTT. It translates to CASTTRTSGRAGELFF.

The gene calls are TRBV5-1 and TRBJ2-3, with 10 bases that match TRBD2. There are 15 residues in the CDR3. Germline CDR1 reads SGHRS; CDR2 reads YFSETQ. The trim removed 4 bases at V and 5 bases at J, leaving 7 bases unmatched. The CDR3 loop is CASSLAGATRDTQYF. DNA of the CDR3: TGCGCCAGCAGCCTAGCGGGAGCAACAAGAGATACGCAGTATTTT.

The V gene is TRBV30, the J gene TRBJ2-7; tentative D call: TRBD1 (6 bases). In germline, CDR1 is GTSNPN, CDR2 SVGIG (reference sequence). Trimming cost V 2 bases and J 9 bases, with 17 bases left between them. This CDR3 comprises 13 residues. The CDR3 reads CAWSLGTIEGQYF. DNA for the CDR3: TGTGCCTGGAGTTTGGGGACAATTGAGGGGCAGTACTTC. Using reference TRBV30 and TRBJ2-7 for the parts outside the CDR3, the full variable domain is SQTIHQWPATLVQPVGSPLSLECTVEGTSNPNLYWYRQAAGRGLQLLFYSVGIGQISSEVPQNLSASRPQDRQFILSSKKLLLSDSGFYLCAWSLGTIEGQYFGPGTRLTVT.

The rearrangement uses TRBV2 and TRBJ1-2; TRBD1 matches at 8 bases. The germline V gene has CDR1 SNHLY and CDR2 FYNNEI. The CDR3 runs to 17 residues. J was trimmed by 0 bases and V by 2 bases; bases with no gene match: 8. The CDR3: CASSEYGTGATNYGYTF. CDR3 in DNA: TGTGCCAGCAGTGAATATGGGACAGGAGCTACTAACTATGGCTACACCTTC.

The chain combines TRBV5-4 with TRBJ1-2; D ambiguous. V lost 1 base and J lost 2, with 6 bases in between. The CDR3 is made up of 13 amino acids. Per germline, CDR1 SGHNT and CDR2 YYREEE (reference sequence). For the CDR3, the DNA is TGTGCCAGCAGCTTGCTACAGAACTATGGCTACACCTTC. The encoded protein is CASSLLQNYGYTF.

Only a few counts were recorded for this clone. The CDR3 region is CASSVQVGPLEQYF. The CDR3 bases are TGTGCCAGCAGTGTACAAGTTGGCCCCTTGGAGCAGTACTTC. This chain joins TRBV2 and TRBJ2-7; D is unresolved. Trimming removed 4 bases from V and 7 bases from J, with 17 bases in between. CDR1 and CDR2 (germline): SNHLY, FYNNEI. The CDR3 is 14 amino acids.

A single count supports this clone. This chain links TRBV15 with TRBJ2-1; TRBD2 agrees at 13 bases. J lost 7 bases, V lost 0 bases, and 15 bases had no gene match. Germline V gene data show CDR1 as LNHNV and CDR2 as YYDKDF (reference sequence). CDR3 length: 20 residues. The CDR3 nucleotides read TGTGCCACCAGCAGAGACAGCCTCCCGGGACTAGCGGGAAAAGGAAATGAGCAGTTCTTC. Its protein product is CATSRDSLPGLAGKGNEQFF.

This chain links TRBV7-2 with TRBJ1-1; D is perhaps TRBD1 (5 bases). This CDR3 spans 15 amino acids. CDR1 and CDR2 from the germline V gene are SGHTA and FQGNSA. V shed 8 bases and J shed 0 bases, with 16 bases lying between them. Written as DNA, the CDR3 is TGTGCCAGCTTGGGGCAGACCACAATGAACACTGAAGCTTTCTTT. It encodes CASLGQTTMNTEAFF.

This chain joins TRBV9 and TRBJ2-7; 14 positions match TRBD2. Trimming cost V 4 bases and J 5 bases; bases outside gene matches: 2. This CDR3 is 14 amino acids long. The germline V gene has CDR1 SGDLS and CDR2 YYNGEE. The CDR3 protein is CASSWGLAGDEQYF. CDR3 sequence (DNA): TGTGCCAGCAGCTGGGGACTAGCGGGAGACGAGCAGTACTTC.

V and J are TRBV7-8 and TRBJ2-1; 8 bases agree with TRBD2. The CDR3 sequence is 15 residues long. The J segment lost 6 bases and the V segment lost 5 bases, leaving 9 bases of the junction unmatched. Germline-derived CDR1 and CDR2 are SGHVS and FQNEAQ. CDR3 sequence reads: CASSAKRAGGNEQFF. The CDR3 DNA reads as TGTGCCAGCAGCGCCAAAAGGGCGGGGGGCAATGAGCAGTTCTTC.

This chain links TRBV6-1 with TRBJ1-2, with a tentative D call TRBD1 (5 bases). This CDR3 is 12 amino acids long. CDR1 and CDR2 (germline): MNHNS, SASEGT. V was pared by 2 bases and J by 4 bases, with 5 bases between. This chain's CDR3 is CASSEQGYGYTF. CDR3 in DNA: TGTGCCAGCAGTGAACAGGGCTATGGCTACACCTTC.

The chain carries TRBV6-1 and TRBJ1-1, with 8 bases matching TRBD1. The germline V gene has CDR1 MNHNS and CDR2 SASEGT. V lost 6 bases to trimming and J lost 6 bases; unmatched junction nucleotides: 6. The CDR3 extends over 13 amino acids. The DNA for the CDR3 is TGTGCCAGCAGGGTTACAGGGGGGGCTGAAGCTTTCTTT. Its translation is CASRVTGGAEAFF.